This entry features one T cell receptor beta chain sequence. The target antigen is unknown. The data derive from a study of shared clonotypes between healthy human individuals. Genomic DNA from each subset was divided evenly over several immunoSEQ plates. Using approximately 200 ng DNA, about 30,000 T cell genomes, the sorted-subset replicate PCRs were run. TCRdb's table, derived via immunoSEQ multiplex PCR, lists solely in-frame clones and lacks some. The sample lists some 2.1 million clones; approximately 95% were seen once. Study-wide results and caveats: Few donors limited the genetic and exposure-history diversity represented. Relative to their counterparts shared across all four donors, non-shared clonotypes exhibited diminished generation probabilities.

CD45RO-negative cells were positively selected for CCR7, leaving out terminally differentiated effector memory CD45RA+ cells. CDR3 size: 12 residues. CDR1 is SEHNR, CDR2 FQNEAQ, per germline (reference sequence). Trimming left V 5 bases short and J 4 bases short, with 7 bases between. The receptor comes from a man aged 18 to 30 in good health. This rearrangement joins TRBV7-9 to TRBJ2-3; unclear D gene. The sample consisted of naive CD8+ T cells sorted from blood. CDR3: CASSGRADTQYF. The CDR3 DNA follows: TGTGCCAGCAGCGGTAGGGCAGATACGCAGTATTTT.